This T cell receptor beta chain derives from a study of T cell responses to AZD1222 COVID-19 vaccine. Points from the study as a whole: Targets within unmutated variant regions were reportedly found for nearly half of spike-specific TCRs.

A note on this clone: As yet, its antigen is unknown.

Clones were sequenced by immunoSEQ multiplex PCR, and TCRdb holds only the in-frame ones, with some missing. Of 100,000 or so clones in the sample, around 90% are singletons; the top ten hold roughly 3.7%. The source was peripheral blood, collected on day 0 of AZD1222 vaccination. This clonotype was sampled from an adult in good health.

The CDR3 bases are TGTGCCACCTCAGGGGGCCTGAACACTGAAGCTTTCTTT. Translation: CATSGGLNTEAFF. The V gene is TRBV7-9, the J gene TRBJ1-1; 8 bases agree with TRBD1. The V segment lost 10 bases and the J segment 0 bases; nucleotides outside the gene matches: 4. The CDR3 sequence is 13 residues long. Germline V lookup: CDR1 SEHNR, CDR2 FQNEAQ (reference sequence).